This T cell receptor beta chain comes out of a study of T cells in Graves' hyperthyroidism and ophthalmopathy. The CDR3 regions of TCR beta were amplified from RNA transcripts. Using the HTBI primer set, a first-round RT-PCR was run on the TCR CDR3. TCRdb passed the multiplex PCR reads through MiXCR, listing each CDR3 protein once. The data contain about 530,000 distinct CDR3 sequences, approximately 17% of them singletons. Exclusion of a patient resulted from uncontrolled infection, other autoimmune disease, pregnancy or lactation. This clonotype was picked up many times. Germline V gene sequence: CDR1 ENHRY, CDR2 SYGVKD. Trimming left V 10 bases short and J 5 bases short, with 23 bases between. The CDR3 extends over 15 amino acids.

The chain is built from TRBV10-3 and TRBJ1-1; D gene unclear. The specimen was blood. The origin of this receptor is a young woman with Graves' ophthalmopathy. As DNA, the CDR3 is TGTGCCACCCATGGCGGGGTTCGTCTTAGTACTGAAGCTTTCTTT. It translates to CATHGGVRLSTEAFF.